The sequence of this TCR beta chain was determined in a study of post-analysis software for immune sequencing data. Study findings and constraints: Patients carried four or five TRBV segments more frequently than controls did, and TRBV5-6, TRBV5-1 and TRBV20-1 were among them. The study found significantly lower normalized Chao1 diversity in multiple sclerosis patients than in controls.

TCR beta libraries were prepared from cDNA with unique molecular identifiers. Some 500,000 cDNA molecules were obtained per 1 to 10 million input T cells. Using its own MiXCR run on the PCR reads, TCRdb lists one record per CDR3 protein. This table holds hundreds of thousands of distinct CDR3 sequences, roughly 46% found once. In this sample, this clonotype turned up a few times. Its specificity is unknown. The CDR3 is 12 residues long. Germline V lookup: CDR1 SQVTM, CDR2 ANQGSEA. V was shortened by 6 bases and J by 2 bases, with 10 bases between the two germline ends. The chain joins TRBV29-1 to TRBJ2-5; D is unresolved. The sequence was collected from a girl between 10 and 17 years old with multiple sclerosis. Sequencing was done on a sample of blood. The CDR3 DNA sequence: TGCAGCGTAAAGGGATGGCAAGAGACCCAGTACTTC. Translated: CSVKGWQETQYF.